A single sample is the source of the 5 T cell receptor beta chains below, sequenced in a study of metastatic and nonmetastatic thyroid tumors. Via MiXCR, TCRdb re-called the PCR reads. Of 20,000 to 25,000 clones listed, around a sixth are singletons. All patients reached thyroid surgery having received no treatment beforehand. Specimen: blood. These receptors came from a female donor with papillary thyroid cancer or a benign thyroid nodule (not recorded which). Some clones in this sample may be carry-over from other donors' samples.

This clone has more than one count but fewer than ten. The chain recombines TRBV19 with TRBJ1-4, with TRBD1 matching over 9 bases. Losses at the gene ends were 3 bases for V and 8 bases for J; bases not matched to a gene: 13. Germline V gives CDR1 LNHDA, CDR2 SQIVND (reference sequence). The CDR3 length is 17 residues. CDR3 DNA sequence: TGTGCCAGTAGTATGTTCCCCCCACAGGGGGCATACGAAAAACTGTTTTTT. This sequence encodes CASSMFPPQGAYEKLFF.

In this sample, this clone turned up many times. The chain combines TRBV5-4 with TRBJ2-7; 7 bases match TRBD2. The CDR3 runs 14 residues. CDR1 and CDR2 (germline): SGHNT, YYREEE (reference sequence). The ends lost 4 bases at V and 2 bases at J; junction bases unmatched: 6. Here the CDR3 DNA reads TGTGCCAGCAGCATCTCCGGGACTACCTACGAGCAGTACTTC. Translating gives CASSISGTTYEQYF.

The table lists this clone with a few counts. The chain is built from TRBV27 and TRBJ2-1; tentatively, D is TRBD1 (6 bases). The CDR3 consists of 18 residues. Per the germline V gene, CDR1 is MNHEY and CDR2 is SMNVEV (reference sequence). The V gene lost 5 bases and the J gene lost 7 bases, with 27 bases spanning the gap. The CDR3 loop is CASSPGHSLRRLRNEQFF. Written as DNA, the CDR3 is TGTGCCAGCAGTCCGGGACATAGTCTACGGCGCCTACGGAATGAGCAGTTCTTC.

This clone was found many times. V and J are TRBV27 and TRBJ2-7, with 8 bases that match TRBD1. Germline V gene lookup returns CDR1 MNHEY and CDR2 SMNVEV (reference sequence). Losses at the gene ends were 5 bases for V and 0 bases for J; bases not matched to a gene: 9. The CDR3 extends over 16 amino acids. The CDR3 protein is CASSPGTGSSSYEQYF. The CDR3 bases are TGTGCCAGCAGTCCCGGGACAGGTTCAAGCTCCTACGAGCAGTACTTC.

In this sample, this clone turned up many times. V and J are TRBV4-1 and TRBJ2-7; no definite D call. Trimming pared 0 bases from V and 0 bases from J, leaving 6 bases between. CDR3 length: 14 amino acids. Germline V gene data show CDR1 as MGHRA and CDR2 as YSYEKL. CDR3 sequence (DNA): TGCGCCAGCAGCCAAGAAAGTGGCTCCTACGAGCAGTACTTC. It specifies CASSQESGSYEQYF.